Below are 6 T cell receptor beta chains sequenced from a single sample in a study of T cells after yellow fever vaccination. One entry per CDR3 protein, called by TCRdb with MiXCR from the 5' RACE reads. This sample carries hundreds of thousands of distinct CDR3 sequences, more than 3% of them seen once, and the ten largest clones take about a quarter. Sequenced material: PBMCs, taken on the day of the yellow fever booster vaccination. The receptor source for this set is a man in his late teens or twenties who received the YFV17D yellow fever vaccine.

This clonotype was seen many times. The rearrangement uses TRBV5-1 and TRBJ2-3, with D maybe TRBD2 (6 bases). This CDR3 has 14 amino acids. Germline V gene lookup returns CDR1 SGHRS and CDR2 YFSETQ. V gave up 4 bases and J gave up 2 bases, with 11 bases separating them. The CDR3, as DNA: TGCGCCAGCAGCGCGGGACCATCCACAGATACGCAGTATTTT. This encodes CASSAGPSTDTQYF.

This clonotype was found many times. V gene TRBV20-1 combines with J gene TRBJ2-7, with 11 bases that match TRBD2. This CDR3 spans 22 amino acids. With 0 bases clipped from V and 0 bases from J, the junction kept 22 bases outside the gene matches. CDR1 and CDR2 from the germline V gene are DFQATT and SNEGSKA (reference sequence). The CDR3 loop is CSARDRLTSWGGLADPSYEQYF. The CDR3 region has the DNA TGCAGTGCTAGAGATCGCCTAACGTCCTGGGGGGGACTAGCGGATCCCTCCTACGAGCAGTACTTC.

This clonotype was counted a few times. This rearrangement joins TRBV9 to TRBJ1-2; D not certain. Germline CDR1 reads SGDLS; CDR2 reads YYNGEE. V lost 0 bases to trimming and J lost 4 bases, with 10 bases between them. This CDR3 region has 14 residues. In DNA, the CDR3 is TGTGCCAGCAGCGTAGAGAACGGCCTCTATGGCTACACCTTC. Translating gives CASSVENGLYGYTF.

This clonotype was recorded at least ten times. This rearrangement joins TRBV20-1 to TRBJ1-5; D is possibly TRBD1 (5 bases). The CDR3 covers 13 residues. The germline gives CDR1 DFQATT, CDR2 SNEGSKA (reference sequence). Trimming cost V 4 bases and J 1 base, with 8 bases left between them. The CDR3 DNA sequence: TGCAGTGCTATTGGGGCGAGCAATCAGCCCCAGCATTTT. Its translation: CSAIGASNQPQHF.

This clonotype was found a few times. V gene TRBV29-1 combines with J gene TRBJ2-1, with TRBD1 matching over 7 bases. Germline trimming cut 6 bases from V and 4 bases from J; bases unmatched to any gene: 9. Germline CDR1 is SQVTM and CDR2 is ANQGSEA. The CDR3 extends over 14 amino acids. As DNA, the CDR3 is TGCAGCGTGTACCGGGACAGTAGATACAATGAGCAGTTCTTC. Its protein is CSVYRDSRYNEQFF.

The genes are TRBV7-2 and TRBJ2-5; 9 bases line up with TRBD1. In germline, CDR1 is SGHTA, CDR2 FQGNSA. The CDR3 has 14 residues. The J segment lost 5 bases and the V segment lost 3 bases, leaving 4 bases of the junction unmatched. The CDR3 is CASSLHGQGETQYF. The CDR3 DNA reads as TGTGCCAGCAGCTTGCACGGACAGGGGGAGACCCAGTACTTC.